The source of this TCR beta chain is a study of T cells in Graves' hyperthyroidism and ophthalmopathy. Study-level information: Blood from the periphery was taken at initial diagnosis, before any treatment.

Whole-study results and caveats: Model predictions of ophthalmopathy came a median approximately 6.8 months before onset. Most thyroid clonotypes that were expanded above 0.001 also turned up in blood.

Germline CDR1 and CDR2: LNHNV and YYDKDF (reference sequence). Losses at the gene ends were 5 bases for V and 0 bases for J; bases not matched to a gene: 17. This CDR3 contains 20 residues. Template material for amplifying TCR beta CDR3 regions consisted of RNA transcripts. TCR CDR3 regions were first amplified by RT-PCR with HTBI primers. TCRdb passed the multiplex PCR reads through MiXCR, listing each CDR3 protein once. The sample contains around 580,000 distinct CDR3 sequences, around 15% of which appear only once. Graves' hyperthyroidism was deemed stable given no ophthalmopathy progression within 18 months. This clonotype was recorded at least ten times. Its antigen remains unknown.

The sample taken for sequencing was blood. The rearrangement joins TRBV15 to TRBJ2-2, with TRBD2 matching over 8 bases. The receptor's source is a woman between 18 and 29 years old with Graves' hyperthyroidism. CDR3 protein: CATSGEGPSGSKTNTGELFF. The CDR3 DNA reads TGTGCCACCAGCGGGGAGGGACCTAGCGGGTCGAAAACGAACACCGGGGAGCTGTTTTTT.